This T cell receptor beta chain was sequenced during a study of T cell responses to AZD1222 COVID-19 vaccine. Findings and caveats of the study: Donors were mostly white British, more females; clonal diversity possibly underestimated. Reports say nearly half of spike-specific TCRs go after unmutated variant regions. Spike was spanned by vaccine-associated CD4 TCRs, with dominance at 160-218 and 743-854. Spike-specific TCR breadth and depth went up after people got two AZD1222 doses.

A word on this clone: Its matching antigen is unknown.

The data were produced by immunoSEQ multiplex PCR, yet TCRdb's version contains in-frame clones alone and is incomplete. The sample lists 130,000 to 150,000 clones; around nine tenths were seen once. Sequenced material: peripheral blood, taken on day 0 of MenACWY control vaccination. The TCR sequence derives from an adult in good health.

The CDR3 reads CASSFEGGTEAFF. In DNA, the CDR3 is TGTGCCAGCAGCTTCGAGGGGGGCACTGAAGCTTTCTTT. This chain joins TRBV7-9 and TRBJ1-1; D may be TRBD1 (6 bases). V lost 3 bases, J lost 4 bases, and 9 bases lay in between. Germline V CDR1 and CDR2: SEHNR, FQNEAQ (reference sequence). The CDR3 length is 13 residues.